A single sample is the source of the 26 T cell receptor beta chains below, sequenced in a study of a mutant IDH1 vaccine in newly diagnosed glioma. What these receptors recognize is not known. The table came from immunoSEQ multiplex PCR; TCRdb's copy has only in-frame clones and leaves some out. The repertoire holds 25,000 or so clones, approximately 79% seen once, with approximately 7% in the top ten. This sample's time point: week 5, during vaccination. The vaccine gave 300 ug of a 20-mer mutant IDH1 peptide subcutaneously per dose. The specimen comprised PBMCs, sampled from a glioma patient whose treatment included an IDH1 peptide vaccine. The receptor source for this set is a man aged 35-49 years with glioma. Some clones in this sample may be carry-over from other donors' samples.

The table lists this clone with a count of one. The chain employs TRBV14 and TRBJ2-7, with D hard to call. Germline CDR1 and CDR2: SGHDN and FVKESK. The V gene lost 0 bases and the J gene lost 4 bases, with 4 bases spanning the gap. The CDR3 runs 12 residues. The DNA for the CDR3 is TGTGCCAGCAGCCAAGATCTATACGAGCAGTACTTC. It encodes CASSQDLYEQYF.

V is TRBV7-2 and J is TRBJ2-3; no definite D call. The CDR3 loop spans 15 amino acids. Germline lookup yields CDR1 SGHTA and CDR2 FQGNSA. The V end was cut by 3 bases, the J end by 0 bases, with 10 bases between. The CDR3 sequence is CASSFYTTSTDTQYF. CDR3 DNA sequence: TGTGCCAGCAGCTTCTACACAACTAGCACAGATACGCAGTATTTT.

CDR3 in amino acids: CASSRAGSHSPLHF. The CDR3 coding sequence is TGTGCCAGCAGCCGCGCAGGTTCGCATTCACCCCTCCACTTT. The V gene is TRBV5-4, the J gene TRBJ1-6; D gene unclear. The length of the CDR3 is 14 residues. In germline, CDR1 is SGHNT, CDR2 YYREEE (reference sequence). V gave up 4 bases and J gave up 8 bases, with 13 bases separating them. The whole variable domain, remainder taken from reference TRBV5-4 and TRBJ1-6, is ETGVTQSPTHLIKTRGQQVTLRCSSQSGHNTVSWYQQALGQGPQFIFQYYREEENGRGNFPPRFSGLQFPNYSSELNVNALELDDSALYLCASSRAGSHSPLHFGNGTRLTVT.

The DNA of the CDR3 is TGTGCCAGTAGTTCCTACCGGAGTCGGGGGGGAGGCTACGAGCAGTACTTC. Its translation: CASSSYRSRGGGYEQYF. The chain is built from TRBV19 and TRBJ2-7, with 8 nucleotides matching TRBD2. This CDR3 is built from 17 residues. The germline V gene has CDR1 LNHDA and CDR2 SQIVND (reference sequence). Trimming removed 5 bases from V and 3 bases from J; junction bases left unmatched: 15.

CDR3 amino acids: CASSLGSPAGQADTQYF. Written as DNA, the CDR3 is TGTGCCAGCAGCTTAGGTTCCCCAGCGGGGCAGGCAGATACGCAGTATTTT. The chain couples TRBV7-2 to TRBJ2-3; the match to TRBD2 covers 7 bases. V dropped 1 base and J dropped 4; count of bases not matched to a gene: 11. The CDR3 has 17 residues. Germline V CDR1 and CDR2: SGHTA, FQGNSA.

The chain employs TRBV30 and TRBJ1-4, with unresolved D. Germline V CDR1 and CDR2: GTSNPN, SVGIG (reference sequence). Trimming removed 2 bases at V and 3 bases at J, with 10 bases between. The CDR3 is 14 residues long. CDR3 DNA: TGTGCCTGGAGTCCAGACATGGCTAATGAAAAACTGTTTTTT. Protein product: CAWSPDMANEKLFF.

The V gene is TRBV15, the J gene TRBJ1-6; D is unresolved. V was shortened by 0 bases and J by 9 bases, with 9 bases between the two germline ends. Germline CDR1 LNHNV, CDR2 YYDKDF (reference sequence). The CDR3 runs to 14 residues. CDR3 nucleotides: TGTGCCACCAGCAGAGACACTTCCATTTCACCCCTCCACTTT. This gives the protein CATSRDTSISPLHF.

This clone was detected once. This sequence joins TRBV29-1 and TRBJ1-1, with D uncertain. This CDR3 comprises 11 residues. V was trimmed by 4 bases and J by 7 bases, leaving 10 bases between them. Germline V gene sequence: CDR1 SQVTM, CDR2 ANQGSEA. CDR3 bases: TGCAGCGTTGTCCCGCGGAGTGAAGCTTTCTTT. It yields the protein CSVVPRSEAFF.

V gene TRBV5-6 combines with J gene TRBJ1-2, with D perhaps matching TRBD1 (5 bases). V lost 5 bases and J lost 0, with 26 bases in between. CDR1 and CDR2 from the germline V gene are SGHDT and YYEEEE. The CDR3 is 19 amino acids. CDR3: CASRIGWLGDGLANYGYTF. The CDR3, as DNA: TGTGCCAGCAGAATCGGTTGGTTGGGGGACGGATTAGCTAACTATGGCTACACCTTC. The entire variable domain, with the rest obtained from reference TRBV5-6 and TRBJ1-2, is as follows: DAGVTQSPTHLIKTRGQQVTLRCSPKSGHDTVSWYQQALGQGPQFIFQYYEEEERQRGNFPDRFSGHQFPNYSSELNVNALLLGDSALYLCASRIGWLGDGLANYGYTFGSGTRLTVV.

In this sample, this clone turned up once. At one end, the junction sequence differs from germline, possibly due to a read error. The genes are TRBV28 and TRBJ1-2; a weak D match, TRBD1 (6 bases). The CDR3 is made up of 17 amino acids. Germline CDR1 reads MDHEN; CDR2 reads SYDVKM. The CDR3 spells CASSRSGWGGGNFGYTF. CDR3 bases: TGTGCCAGCAGTCGGTCCGGGTGGGGGGGCGGAAACTTTGGCTACACCTTC.

The chain joins TRBV9 to TRBJ2-5; D gene ambiguous. Germline-derived CDR1 and CDR2 are SGDLS and YYNGEE. The CDR3 sequence is 14 residues long. V was clipped by 4 bases and J by 0 bases, with 10 bases between them. The CDR3 protein is CASSPPTDQETQYF. DNA of the CDR3: TGTGCCAGCAGCCCCCCGACCGACCAAGAGACCCAGTACTTC. The variable domain in full, with the rest retrieved from reference TRBV9 and TRBJ2-5, is DSGVTQTPKHLITATGQRVTLRCSPRSGDLSVYWYQQSLDQGLQFLIQYYNGEERAKGNILERFSAQQFPDLHSELNLSSLELGDSALYFCASSPPTDQETQYFGPGTRLLVL.

CDR3 residues: CASKNPGLGIYEQYF. The CDR3 nucleotides read TGTGCCAGCAAGAACCCGGGCCTGGGTATATACGAGCAGTACTTC. The chain employs TRBV6-5 and TRBJ2-7, with no clear D. CDR1 and CDR2 from the germline V gene are MNHEY and SVGAGI. V lost 7 bases to trimming and J lost 4 bases, with 20 bases between them. This CDR3 spans 15 amino acids.

Only one count was recorded for this clone. The J gene is TRBJ2-3, the V gene TRBV5-4; D possibly matches TRBD1 or TRBD2 (7 bases each). There are 13 residues in the CDR3. CDR1 SGHNT and CDR2 YYREEE come from the germline V gene (reference sequence). V gave up 6 bases and J gave up 3 bases, with 11 bases separating them. The CDR3 loop reads CASTRGGTDTQYF. CDR3 in DNA: TGTGCCAGCACCAGGGGGGGGACAGATACGCAGTATTTT.

The chain joins TRBV7-9 to TRBJ1-1, with D possibly being TRBD1 (5 bases). V was pared by 4 bases and J by 1 base, with 13 bases between. Germline V gene lookup returns CDR1 SEHNR and CDR2 FQNEAQ (reference sequence). CDR3 length equals 15 residues. This CDR3 reads CASSSRQGANTEAFF. The CDR3, as DNA: TGTGCCAGCAGCTCCCGGCAGGGAGCGAACACTGAAGCTTTCTTT.

The chain carries TRBV5-5 and TRBJ2-5; 7 positions match TRBD1. The CDR3 loop spans 13 amino acids. The V gene end was trimmed by 3 bases and the J gene end by 3 bases; junction bases not matched to a gene: 2. Looked up from germline, CDR1 is SGHKS and CDR2 is YYEKEE (reference sequence). Here the CDR3 reads CASSYGTEETQYF. CDR3 coding DNA: TGTGCCAGCAGCTACGGGACAGAAGAGACCCAGTACTTC.

The chain couples TRBV5-1 to TRBJ1-2, with TRBD1 identical over 9 bases. The CDR3 length is 15 residues. Trimming removed 4 bases from V and 2 bases from J; junction bases left unmatched: 6. CDR1 is SGHRS and CDR2 is YFSETQ in the germline V gene. In DNA, the CDR3 is TGCGCCAGCAGCGCGACCGGGACAGGGAACTATGGCTACACCTTC. Translated, it gives CASSATGTGNYGYTF.

V and J are TRBV5-8 and TRBJ2-5; TRBD2 aligns across 8 bases. The junction had 2 bases not matched to a gene; V was cut back by 0 bases and J by 1 base. Germline CDR1 SGHTS, CDR2 YDEGEE. CDR3 length equals 15 residues. CDR3 DNA: TGTGCCAGCAGCTTGGCAGCGGGGGTCCAAGAGACCCAGTACTTC. Its translation is CASSLAAGVQETQYF.

The chain is built from TRBV19 and TRBJ2-3, with no clear D. The CDR3 extends over 15 amino acids. Germline CDR1 reads LNHDA; CDR2 reads SQIVND (reference sequence). V was pared by 7 bases and J by 0 bases, with 14 bases between. This CDR3 reads CASTNLRQSTDTQYF. The CDR3 nucleotides are TGTGCCAGTACAAACTTAAGACAAAGCACAGATACGCAGTATTTT.

This chain uses TRBV2 with TRBJ1-2; 12 bases agree with TRBD1. CDR1 and CDR2 (germline): SNHLY, FYNNEI. The CDR3 is made up of 15 amino acids. V lost 6 bases, J lost 11 bases, and 13 bases stayed unmatched. In DNA form, the CDR3 reads TGTGCCAGCAGGGAGAGACCGGGACAGGGGGCTGTGTACACCTTC. Amino acids: CASRERPGQGAVYTF.

The chain carries TRBV10-1 and TRBJ1-1; D unresolved. The V gene lost 4 bases and the J gene lost 1 base, with 13 bases spanning the gap. Germline V gene data show CDR1 as WNHNN and CDR2 as SYGVQD (reference sequence). The CDR3 has 15 amino acids. CDR3 region: CASSGSVRQNTEAFF. In nucleotides, the CDR3 is TGCGCCAGCAGTGGTAGTGTGCGGCAGAACACTGAAGCTTTCTTT.

J is TRBJ1-1 and V is TRBV4-3; D is perhaps TRBD1 (6 bases). V lost 0 bases to trimming and J lost 5 bases, with 16 bases between them. This CDR3 has 16 residues. Germline CDR1 is LGHNA and CDR2 is YSLEER. This CDR3 is CASSQDSTGWGTEAFF. CDR3 DNA sequence: TGCGCCAGCAGCCAAGATTCGACAGGCTGGGGGACTGAAGCTTTCTTT.

The chain couples TRBV7-9 to TRBJ1-2; TRBD1 aligns across 7 bases. There are 16 residues in the CDR3. Germline CDR1 reads SEHNR; CDR2 reads FQNEAQ (reference sequence). V lost 5 bases, J lost 1 base, and 10 bases stayed unmatched. DNA of the CDR3: TGTGCCAGCAGCGCTCCGGGACAGCTTATTAACTATGGCTACACCTTC. Translating it yields CASSAPGQLINYGYTF.

For the CDR3, the DNA is TGTGCCAGCACCCGAGGGACAGAACAGATTATGGGGGGCTACACCTTC. Translated, it gives CASTRGTEQIMGGYTF. The V and J genes are TRBV9 and TRBJ1-2, with TRBD1 matching over 7 bases. The germline V gene encodes CDR1 SGDLS and CDR2 YYNGEE. Losses at the gene ends were 6 bases for V and 8 bases for J; bases not matched to a gene: 19. CDR3 size: 16 residues. Based on the CDR3 plus reference TRBV9 and TRBJ1-2, the full variable domain is DSGVTQTPKHLITATGQRVTLRCSPRSGDLSVYWYQQSLDQGLQFLIQYYNGEERAKGNILERFSAQQFPDLHSELNLSSLELGDSALYFCASTRGTEQIMGGYTFGSGTRLTVV.

This rearrangement joins TRBV4-3 to TRBJ2-7; TRBD1 is a possible D gene (5 bases). The CDR3 consists of 13 residues. Trimming stripped 0 bases from V and 3 bases from J, with 6 bases between. Germline V gives CDR1 LGHNA, CDR2 YSLEER. This CDR3 reads CASSQDQGYEQYF. In DNA form, the CDR3 reads TGCGCCAGCAGCCAAGACCAGGGCTACGAGCAGTACTTC.

This chain joins TRBV4-3 and TRBJ2-3; possibly TRBD2 for D (5 bases). Germline V gene lookup returns CDR1 LGHNA and CDR2 YSLEER. The CDR3 runs to 15 residues. The V and J ends lost 0 bases and 5 bases respectively, with 12 bases between them. CDR3 residues: CASSQDPSRGDTQYF. In nucleotides, the CDR3 is TGCGCCAGCAGCCAAGATCCCTCCCGGGGAGATACGCAGTATTTT.

The chain joins TRBV5-4 to TRBJ2-3; D is perhaps TRBD2 (7 bases). The CDR3 has 16 residues. Trimming left V 0 bases short and J 6 bases short, with 17 bases between. Germline CDR1 reads SGHNT; CDR2 reads YYREEE (reference sequence). As DNA, the CDR3 is TGTGCCAGCAGCTTGGGGGGGGGCCTCGAATGGGATACGCAGTATTTT. Protein product: CASSLGGGLEWDTQYF.